This passage covers 31 T cell receptor beta chains from one sample sequenced in a study of T cell changes during pregnancy in multiple sclerosis. Clones were read by immunoSEQ multiplex PCR, and TCRdb kept only the in-frame ones, dropping some. Found here are tens of thousands of clones, 91% of them singletons; the top ten hold about 0.88%. This material consisted of peripheral blood, taken before pregnancy. All receptors derive from a female donor with multiple sclerosis, enrolled in a pregnancy study.

The genes are TRBV7-3 and TRBJ2-1; 8 bases are shared with TRBD2. V was pared by 5 bases and J by 12 bases, with 9 bases of the junction left unmatched. Germline V gene data show CDR1 as SGHTA and CDR2 as FQGTGA. This CDR3 comprises 13 residues. CDR3 region: CASSPGTSRSQFF. CDR3 sequence (DNA): TGTGCCAGCAGCCCAGGGACTAGTCGCTCGCAGTTCTTC.

The chain links TRBV2 to TRBJ2-4; 9 bases agree with TRBD1. V shed 9 bases and J 0 bases; nucleotides not matched to a gene: 12. Germline V gene lookup returns CDR1 SNHLY and CDR2 FYNNEI. The CDR3 spans 17 residues. Here the CDR3 DNA reads TGTGCCAGTCTCGGGACAGGGTCGAGTTTAGCCAAAAACATTCAGTACTTC. Protein product: CASLGTGSSLAKNIQYF.

This clone occurred once. This rearrangement joins TRBV4-2 to TRBJ1-2; 9 bases are a match to TRBD1. The CDR3 sequence is 15 residues long. Germline CDR1 and CDR2: LGHNA and YNFKEQ. Trimming at V came to 0 bases and at J to 4 bases, leaving 3 bases not matched to a gene. The CDR3 bases are TGTGCCAGCAGCCAAGAAGGGACAGGGACCTATGGCTACACCTTC. Translation gives CASSQEGTGTYGYTF.

This clone was detected only once. The chain uses TRBV21-1 and TRBJ2-7; TRBD1, the D gene given by the table, was not confirmed from the DNA. TRBV21-1 is flagged as a pseudogene. The CDR3 loop spans 15 amino acids. This CDR3 reads CASSVQGLGSYEQYF. CDR3 DNA sequence: TGTGCCAGCAGCGTACAGGGCCTAGGGTCCTACGAGCAGTACTTC.

The chain carries TRBV10-3 and TRBJ1-2, with 7 bases identical to TRBD1. Germline values: CDR1 ENHRY, CDR2 SYGVKD. V trimming: 6 bases; J trimming: 2 bases; junction bases outside the gene matches: 9. The CDR3 is 15 residues long. CDR3 loop: CAISPQGKSNYGYTF. Written as DNA, the CDR3 is TGTGCCATCAGCCCACAGGGGAAATCCAACTATGGCTACACCTTC.

The chain links TRBV2 to TRBJ1-4; D unclear. The length of the CDR3 is 15 residues. V was pared by 6 bases and J by 0 bases, with 11 bases between. Germline lookup yields CDR1 SNHLY and CDR2 FYNNEI. Here the CDR3 DNA reads TGTGCCAGCAGCCCCTCCGGGGCAACTAATGAAAAACTGTTTTTT. Translating gives CASSPSGATNEKLFF. Full variable domain (rest looked up from reference TRBV2 and TRBJ1-4): EPEVTQTPSHQVTQMGQEVILRCVPISNHLYFYWYRQILGQKVEFLVSFYNNEISEKSEIFDDQFSVERPDGSNFTLKIRSTKLEDSAMYFCASSPSGATNEKLFFGSGTQLSVL.

The chain employs TRBV7-3 and TRBJ2-1, with 10 bases lining up with TRBD2. Trimming removed 1 base from V and 10 bases from J; junction bases left unmatched: 4. CDR1 SGHTA and CDR2 FQGTGA come from the germline V gene. This CDR3 is built from 14 residues. CDR3 amino acids: CASSLKAGGREQFF. Written as DNA, the CDR3 is TGTGCCAGCAGCTTAAAAGCGGGGGGGAGGGAGCAGTTCTTC. Full variable domain (outside the CDR3, taken from reference TRBV7-3 and TRBJ2-1): GAGVSQTPSNKVTEKGKYVELRCDPISGHTALYWYRQSLGQGPEFLIYFQGTGAADDSGLPNDRFFAVRPEGSVSTLKIQRTERGDSAVYLCASSLKAGGREQFFGPGTRLTVL.

This sequence joins TRBV30 and TRBJ2-3; 7 bases align to TRBD1. The CDR3 totals 13 residues. The germline CDR1 and CDR2 sequences are GTSNPN and SVGIG (reference sequence). Germline trimming cut 8 bases from V and 4 bases from J; bases unmatched to any gene: 9. DNA for the CDR3: TGTGCCGGAAAACAGGGGATCGCAGATACGCAGTATTTT. This translates into CAGKQGIADTQYF.

The chain couples TRBV5-4 to TRBJ2-2, with 13 bases lining up with TRBD2. Germline CDR1 is SGHNT and CDR2 is YYREEE (reference sequence). J lost 2 bases, V lost 5 bases, and 6 bases had no gene match. The CDR3 loop spans 17 amino acids. CDR3 sequence: CASSVTSGGRNTGELFF. CDR3 in DNA: TGTGCCAGCAGTGTGACTAGCGGGGGGCGTAACACCGGGGAGCTGTTTTTT.

The rearrangement links TRBV6-5 to TRBJ2-1; TRBD2 aligns across 11 bases. The length of the CDR3 is 15 residues. Germline V gene sequence: CDR1 MNHEY, CDR2 SVGAGI. The V and J ends lost 7 bases and 6 bases, in that order; junction bases with no gene match: 8. The CDR3 region has the DNA TGTGCCAGCAAAGTAGCGGGGGGGACGGGCAATGAGCAGTTCTTC. This encodes CASKVAGGTGNEQFF.

A single count supports this clone. The CDR3 spells CASSSGRVRGTDTQYF. In nucleotides, the CDR3 is TGTGCCAGCAGCTCAGGGCGTGTCCGCGGCACAGATACGCAGTATTTT. The J gene is TRBJ2-3, the V gene TRBV11-3, with a tentative D call TRBD1 (5 bases). V was clipped by 4 bases and J by 1 base, with 15 bases between them. Germline V CDR1 and CDR2: SGHNT, YENEEA. The CDR3 spans 16 residues. The variable domain in full, completed from reference TRBV11-3 and TRBJ2-3, reads EAGVVQSPRYKIIEKKQPVAFWCNPISGHNTLYWYLQNLGQGPELLIRYENEEAVDDSQLPKDRFSAERLKGVDSTLKIQPAELGDSAVYLCASSSGRVRGTDTQYFGPGTRLTVL.

On this clone: Mismatch with germline at one junction end may stem from a read error. The chain is built from TRBV7-7 and TRBJ2-5; 9 bases are shared with TRBD1. CDR3 size: 15 residues. Germline lookup yields CDR1 SSHAT and CDR2 FNYEAQ (reference sequence). The CDR3: CASSLGQGGWETQYF. The CDR3 DNA reads TGTGCTAGCAGCTTGGGACAGGGTGGGTGGGAGACCCAGTACTTC.

The rearrangement uses TRBV5-1 and TRBJ2-3; no clear D gene. The CDR3 runs 14 residues. The germline gives CDR1 SGHRS, CDR2 YFSETQ. V lost 0 bases to trimming and J lost 2 bases, with 7 bases between them. The CDR3 bases are TGCGCCAGCAGCTTGGCCGGGTTCACAGATACGCAGTATTTT. As protein: CASSLAGFTDTQYF.

The chain links TRBV6-6 to TRBJ1-5; TRBD1 might be the D (5 bases). The CDR3 totals 16 residues. V lost 2 bases to trimming and J lost 2 bases, with 13 bases between them. From germline, CDR1 is MNHNY and CDR2 SVGAGI (reference sequence). The CDR3 nucleotides read TGTGCCAGCAGTTACGATGGAGGGGCGGGCAATCAGCCCCAGCATTTT. Its translation: CASSYDGGAGNQPQHF.

The V call is TRBV12-5, the J call TRBJ1-2; TRBD1 agrees at 7 bases. Per germline, CDR1 LGHNT and CDR2 FRNRAP. After removal of 1 base from V and 13 bases from J, the junction contained 12 bases not matched to a gene. This CDR3 spans 14 amino acids. The CDR3 here is CASGLASDRAGCTF. CDR3 nucleotide sequence: TGTGCTAGTGGTTTGGCGTCCGACAGGGCTGGTTGCACCTTC.

The V call is TRBV4-3, the J call TRBJ1-1, with unresolved D. This CDR3 comprises 13 residues. The germline V and J ends were trimmed by 3 bases and 5 bases, with 10 bases remaining between them. Germline CDR1 LGHNA, CDR2 YSLEER. The CDR3: CASSHTSGTEAFF. The CDR3 DNA reads TGCGCCAGCAGCCACACCTCGGGGACTGAAGCTTTCTTT.

The chain combines TRBV7-6 with TRBJ1-2, with D tentatively TRBD1 (5 bases). V lost 2 bases, J lost 1 base, and 14 bases lay in between. This CDR3 region has 16 residues. Germline V gene data show CDR1 as SGHVS and CDR2 as FNYEAQ. The DNA for the CDR3 is TGTGCCAGCAGCTTACTCGGGGGAGGGGATAACTATGGCTACACCTTC. The encoded protein is CASSLLGGGDNYGYTF.

The V call is TRBV19, the J call TRBJ1-1, with TRBD1 matching over 9 bases. The CDR3 has 16 amino acids. After removal of 6 bases from V and 4 bases from J, the junction contained 12 bases not matched to a gene. The germline V gene encodes CDR1 LNHDA and CDR2 SQIVND (reference sequence). The CDR3 loop is CASSPQGARTSTEAFF. DNA for the CDR3: TGTGCCAGTAGCCCACAGGGGGCGCGGACCAGCACTGAAGCTTTCTTT. Together with reference TRBV19 and TRBJ1-1, the CDR3 gives the full variable domain: DGGITQSPKYLFRKEGQNVTLSCEQNLNHDAMYWYRQDPGQGLRLIYYSQIVNDFQKGDIAEGYSVSREKKESFPLTVTSAQKNPTAFYLCASSPQGARTSTEAFFGQGTRLTVV.

The rearrangement links TRBV7-9 to TRBJ2-7, with D maybe TRBD2 (6 bases). This CDR3 has 17 residues. The germline V gene has CDR1 SEHNR and CDR2 FQNEAQ (reference sequence). V was pared by 1 base and J by 1 base, with 17 bases between. CDR3 residues: CASSLETDGGFSYEQYF. CDR3 DNA: TGTGCCAGCAGCTTAGAAACGGACGGGGGTTTTTCCTACGAGCAGTACTTC.

J is TRBJ2-5 and V is TRBV9, with 8 bases matching TRBD1. The CDR3 is 16 residues long. Germline CDR1 reads SGDLS; CDR2 reads YYNGEE. Trimming took 0 bases from V and 3 from J; bases not matched to a gene: 7. In DNA form, the CDR3 reads TGTGCCAGCAGCGTAGCGGTCGGACAGGGAGAAGAGACCCAGTACTTC. Translated: CASSVAVGQGEETQYF.

The chain joins TRBV5-4 to TRBJ2-3; no reliable D call. The CDR3 is 14 amino acids. Germline values: CDR1 SGHNT, CDR2 YYREEE (reference sequence). The germline V and J ends were trimmed by 1 base and 4 bases, with 10 bases remaining between them. The CDR3 loop reads CASSLLSRADTQYF. The CDR3 nucleotides are TGTGCCAGCAGCTTGCTCTCCCGGGCAGATACGCAGTATTTT.

This sequence joins TRBV7-8 and TRBJ2-7; TRBD1 is a possible D gene (6 bases). The V gene's germline CDR1 is SGHVS and CDR2 FQNEAQ. The length of the CDR3 is 17 residues. V shed 7 bases and J shed 3 bases, with 25 bases lying between them. This CDR3 reads CASTPSSRLGASYEQYF. The CDR3, as DNA: TGTGCCAGCACCCCGTCGTCCAGGTTGGGGGCAAGCTACGAGCAGTACTTC.

The J gene is TRBJ1-1, the V gene TRBV19; D is uncertain. Germline CDR1 LNHDA, CDR2 SQIVND (reference sequence). V was trimmed by 5 bases and J by 5 bases, leaving 21 bases between them. The CDR3 has 16 amino acids. This CDR3 is CASSLRPTPWFTEAFF. CDR3 DNA: TGTGCCAGTAGTCTCCGGCCGACACCCTGGTTTACTGAAGCTTTCTTT.

This rearrangement joins TRBV28 to TRBJ2-7; D is perhaps TRBD2 (5 bases). This CDR3 comprises 14 residues. V lost 7 bases and J lost 3, with 16 bases in between. Germline V CDR1 and CDR2: MDHEN, SYDVKM. The CDR3, as DNA: TGTGCCAGCACCGCAACCGGGGTCGGCTACGAGCAGTACTTC. This encodes CASTATGVGYEQYF.

The DNA for the CDR3 is TGTGCCTGGAGTATTTCGCGTAGCGGGGGGACCGGGGAGCTGTTTTTT. Amino acid sequence: CAWSISRSGGTGELFF. The chain recombines TRBV30 with TRBJ2-2; 10 bases are shared with TRBD2. V was clipped by 2 bases and J by 5 bases; unmatched bases: 8. In germline, CDR1 is GTSNPN, CDR2 SVGIG (reference sequence). The CDR3 contains 16 residues.

The chain employs TRBV7-9 and TRBJ2-7, with 10 bases that match TRBD1. Trimming removed 0 bases from V and 4 bases from J; junction bases left unmatched: 3. Germline CDR1 SEHNR, CDR2 FQNEAQ (reference sequence). The CDR3 has 15 amino acids. The CDR3 DNA sequence: TGTGCCAGCAGCTTAGCTGGGGACAGGGGATACGAGCAGTACTTC. Its translation is CASSLAGDRGYEQYF.

V and J are TRBV7-2 and TRBJ2-7, with 8 nucleotides matching TRBD2. The V and J ends lost 6 bases and 2 bases, in that order; junction bases with no gene match: 9. Per the germline V gene, CDR1 is SGHTA and CDR2 is FQGNSA. The CDR3 covers 15 residues. In nucleotides, the CDR3 is TGTGCCAGCAGTAAGGGGCGGGGGGCCACCTACGAGCAGTACTTC. Its protein product is CASSKGRGATYEQYF. Full variable domain (outside the CDR3, taken from reference TRBV7-2 and TRBJ2-7): GAGVSQSPSNKVTEKGKDVELRCDPISGHTALYWYRQSLGQGLEFLIYFQGNSAPDKSGLPSDRFSAERTGGSVSTLTIQRTQQEDSAVYLCASSKGRGATYEQYFGPGTRLTVT.

V is TRBV10-3 and J is TRBJ1-5, with D unresolved. The V end was cut by 0 bases, the J end by 6 bases, with 12 bases between. The CDR3 length is 15 residues. The germline V gene encodes CDR1 ENHRY and CDR2 SYGVKD. This CDR3 is CAISESNSGVQPQHF. In DNA, the CDR3 is TGTGCCATCAGTGAGTCGAATTCCGGGGTTCAGCCCCAGCATTTT.

The chain employs TRBV2 and TRBJ2-5; D not certain. This CDR3 is 15 amino acids long. Trimming cost V 4 bases and J 1 base, with 13 bases left between them. The V gene's germline CDR1 is SNHLY and CDR2 FYNNEI. The CDR3 loop is CASSVGTAIQETQYF. The CDR3 nucleotides are TGTGCCAGCAGTGTTGGTACAGCTATCCAAGAGACCCAGTACTTC.

This clone was seen only a few times. This rearrangement joins TRBV11-3 to TRBJ1-5; D not resolved. The germline V gene has CDR1 SGHNT and CDR2 YENEEA. CDR3 length: 11 residues. V was clipped by 3 bases and J by 6 bases, with 3 bases between them. DNA for the CDR3: TGTGCCAGCAGCTTCGGTCAGCCCCAGCATTTT. The encoded protein is CASSFGQPQHF.

This rearrangement joins TRBV10-2 to TRBJ1-2; 8 bases align to TRBD1. After removal of 10 bases from V and 2 bases from J, the junction contained 6 bases not matched to a gene. Germline V gene sequence: CDR1 WSHSY, CDR2 SAAADI. The CDR3 extends over 13 amino acids. CDR3 sequence: CATLRTGNYGYTF. In DNA, the CDR3 is TGCGCCACCCTGAGGACAGGGAACTATGGCTACACCTTC.